The 22 T cell receptor beta chains below all came from one sample that was sequenced in a study of cytomegalovirus exposure and HLA in healthy donors. The PCR used 60 Vbeta and 13 Jbeta primers. TCRdb's table, derived via immunoSEQ multiplex PCR, lists solely in-frame clones and lacks some. Seen here are over 90,000 clones, about four fifths observed once, and the top ten hold roughly 13%. The sequencing sample was made of PBMCs. All receptors come from a woman aged 70 to 79 in good health and CMV-seropositive.

The rearrangement uses TRBV19 and TRBJ1-5; a weak D match, TRBD1 (6 bases). V shed 6 bases and J shed 6 bases, with 15 bases lying between them. CDR1 is LNHDA and CDR2 is SQIVND in the germline V gene (reference sequence). This CDR3 has 14 residues. CDR3 DNA: TGTGCCAGTAGCAATGACAGGTATCTTCAGCCCCAGCATTTT. Its protein is CASSNDRYLQPQHF.

V and J are TRBV21-1 and TRBJ2-3; the listed D gene, TRBD2, was not tested against the DNA. TRBV21-1 is designated a pseudogene. This CDR3 contains 19 residues. In DNA form, the CDR3 reads TGTGCCAGCAGCGAAAGCGTCATTTCCGGGGGAACGTGCACAGATACGCAGTATTTT. Its protein is CASSESVISGGTCTDTQYF.

Of note for this clone: Germline is not matched at one junction end, which may reflect a read error. The rearrangement joins TRBV7-7 to TRBJ2-1, with D perhaps TRBD2 (6 bases). The CDR3 has 13 residues. Looked up from germline, CDR1 is SSHAT and CDR2 is FNYEAQ (reference sequence). This chain's CDR3 is CASSSTGDHEQFF. In DNA, the CDR3 is TGTGCTAGCAGCTCCACGGGGGACCATGAGCAGTTCTTC.

J is TRBJ2-2 and V is TRBV2; 9 bases agree with TRBD2. The CDR3 length is 17 residues. V trimming: 4 bases; J trimming: 0 bases; junction bases outside the gene matches: 6. The germline gives CDR1 SNHLY, CDR2 FYNNEI. CDR3 nucleotide sequence: TGTGCCAGCAGTGTAAGGGCTAGCGGGGCGAACACCGGGGAGCTGTTTTTT. Its translation is CASSVRASGANTGELFF. Full variable domain (outside the CDR3, taken from reference TRBV2 and TRBJ2-2): EPEVTQTPSHQVTQMGQEVILRCVPISNHLYFYWYRQILGQKVEFLVSFYNNEISEKSEIFDDQFSVERPDGSNFTLKIRSTKLEDSAMYFCASSVRASGANTGELFFGEGSRLTVL.

In DNA, the CDR3 is TGCGCCAGCAGCCAAGGAGTGTCAGGGGGTGAAAAACTGTTTTTT. This codes for CASSQGVSGGEKLFF. This chain links TRBV4-1 with TRBJ1-4, with TRBD1 matching 7 bases. The CDR3 totals 15 residues. CDR1 is MGHRA, CDR2 YSYEKL, per germline. V was clipped by 1 base and J by 7 bases; unmatched bases: 6.

The chain couples TRBV6-6 to TRBJ1-1; perhaps TRBD1 as D (5 bases). Germline V gives CDR1 MNHNY, CDR2 SVGAGI (reference sequence). Trimming cost V 2 bases and J 0 bases, with 7 bases left between them. CDR3 length equals 14 residues. This chain's CDR3 is CASSYGTMNTEAFF. DNA of the CDR3: TGTGCCAGCAGTTACGGGACTATGAACACTGAAGCTTTCTTT.

This chain links TRBV5-1 with TRBJ1-3, with D uncertain. Trimming took 3 bases from V and 0 from J, leaving 13 bases between them. Germline CDR1 SGHRS, CDR2 YFSETQ. The CDR3 covers 16 residues. CDR3 sequence reads: CASSSQTGNSGNTIYF. For the CDR3, the DNA is TGCGCCAGCAGCTCTCAGACGGGGAACTCTGGAAACACCATATATTTT. Variable domain in full (rest from reference TRBV5-1 and TRBJ1-3): KAGVTQTPRYLIKTRGQQVTLSCSPISGHRSVSWYQQTPGQGLQFLFEYFSETQRNKGNFPGRFSGRQFSNSRSEMNVSTLELGDSALYLCASSSQTGNSGNTIYFGEGSWLTVV.

This clone was seen a handful of times. This chain joins TRBV7-2 and TRBJ2-3, with 9 bases identical to TRBD2. This CDR3 contains 16 residues. J gave up 2 bases and V 5 bases, and 8 bases lay outside the gene matches. The germline V gene encodes CDR1 SGHTA and CDR2 FQGNSA. CDR3: CASSPRGGGATDTQYF. DNA of the CDR3: TGTGCCAGCAGCCCGAGGGGCGGGGGGGCCACAGATACGCAGTATTTT.

This sequence joins TRBV5-4 and TRBJ1-2; D unresolved. The CDR3 is 14 amino acids. Germline V gene data show CDR1 as SGHNT and CDR2 as YYREEE (reference sequence). V lost 7 bases and J lost 0, with 13 bases in between. As DNA, the CDR3 is TGTGCCAGCCAACCGAATATAGCTAACTATGGCTACACCTTC. It yields the protein CASQPNIANYGYTF.

This chain uses TRBV28 with TRBJ2-7; TRBD1 is a possible D gene (6 bases). CDR3 size: 14 residues. Per germline, CDR1 MDHEN and CDR2 SYDVKM. V lost 3 bases and J 2 bases, leaving 11 bases between the germline ends. The CDR3: CASSFGGYTYEQYF. The CDR3 DNA follows: TGTGCCAGCAGTTTTGGGGGCTACACCTACGAGCAGTACTTC. The full variable domain, with the rest looked up from reference TRBV28 and TRBJ2-7, is DVKVTQSSRYLVKRTGEKVFLECVQDMDHENMFWYRQDPGLGLRLIYFSYDVKMKEKGDIPEGYSVSREKKERFSLILESASTNQTSMYLCASSFGGYTYEQYFGPGTRLTVT.

The rearrangement joins TRBV9 to TRBJ2-7; 11 bases fit TRBD2. V shed 0 bases and J 7 bases; nucleotides not matched to a gene: 21. CDR1 is SGDLS, CDR2 YYNGEE, per germline. This CDR3 has 20 amino acids. The CDR3 bases are TGTGCCAGCAGCGTAGGGGGGTTGGCTAGCGGGAGGCCTCCGGGGGGTGAGCAGTACTTC. Translated, it gives CASSVGGLASGRPPGGEQYF.

This chain uses TRBV5-1 with TRBJ2-2, with 7 nucleotides matching TRBD2. The CDR3 runs to 16 residues. CDR1 is SGHRS, CDR2 YFSETQ, per germline. The junction had 8 bases not matched to a gene; V was cut back by 4 bases and J by 2 bases. CDR3 protein: CASSPSGRANTGELFF. CDR3 nucleotide sequence: TGCGCCAGCAGCCCATCGGGGAGGGCTAACACCGGGGAGCTGTTTTTT.

The chain joins TRBV19 to TRBJ1-5, with 7 bases that match TRBD1. In germline, CDR1 is LNHDA, CDR2 SQIVND (reference sequence). This CDR3 contains 15 residues. The junction had 12 bases not matched to a gene; V was cut back by 9 bases and J by 4 bases. The CDR3 sequence is CASLLTGSMNQPQHF. The CDR3 coding sequence is TGTGCCAGCTTGCTGACAGGGTCTATGAATCAGCCCCAGCATTTT.

This chain links TRBV6-1 with TRBJ1-1, with a tentative D call TRBD1 (6 bases). This CDR3 spans 14 amino acids. CDR1 MNHNS and CDR2 SASEGT come from the germline V gene. With 11 bases removed from V and 0 bases from J, the gap between germline ends came to 16 bases. CDR3 sequence: CAVRGGGLNTEAFF. CDR3 sequence (DNA): TGTGCCGTGCGGGGGGGCGGCCTGAACACTGAAGCTTTCTTT.

The chain has TRBV7-9 and TRBJ1-2; 10 bases line up with TRBD1. Trimming at V came to 5 bases and at J to 6 bases, leaving 6 bases not matched to a gene. Germline lookup yields CDR1 SEHNR and CDR2 FQNEAQ (reference sequence). The CDR3 totals 14 residues. This CDR3 is CASSIDRGQDGYTF. As DNA, the CDR3 is TGTGCCAGCAGCATCGACAGGGGGCAGGATGGCTACACCTTC.

Points on this clone: Other DNA sequences within the sample encode an identical CDR3. The chain links TRBV18 to TRBJ2-5; weak D call: TRBD2 (6 bases). V lost 3 bases and J lost 5, with 7 bases in between. This CDR3 region has 12 residues. CDR1 and CDR2 (germline): KGHSH, LQKENI. CDR3 sequence reads: CASSPRGETQYF. In nucleotides, the CDR3 is TGTGCCAGCTCACCTCGGGGGGAGACCCAGTACTTC.

This chain connects TRBV4-3 to TRBJ1-1, with D possibly TRBD1 on 5 matching bases. V was shortened by 1 base and J by 2 bases, with 11 bases between the two germline ends. The CDR3 has 15 residues. The germline gives CDR1 LGHNA, CDR2 YSLEER. This CDR3 reads CASSQGAGLNTEAFF. The CDR3 coding sequence is TGCGCCAGCAGCCAAGGGGCAGGGCTTAACACTGAAGCTTTCTTT.

A few counts support this clone. The CDR3 reads CAISESGQGAEQPQHF. The CDR3, as DNA: TGTGCCATCAGTGAGTCGGGACAGGGGGCTGAACAGCCCCAGCATTTT. This chain uses TRBV10-3 with TRBJ1-5; 12 bases align to TRBD1. This CDR3 has 16 amino acids. Germline V lookup: CDR1 ENHRY, CDR2 SYGVKD. V shed 0 bases, J shed 7 bases, and the junction held 4 bases outside the gene matches.

This chain uses TRBV19 with TRBJ2-1; the match to TRBD2 covers 12 bases. The V and J ends lost 5 bases and 4 bases, in that order; junction bases with no gene match: 9. Per the germline V gene, CDR1 is LNHDA and CDR2 is SQIVND (reference sequence). The CDR3 runs 17 residues. The CDR3 loop is CASSGIRTSGIYNEQFF. The DNA of the CDR3 is TGTGCCAGTAGTGGCATTAGGACTAGCGGGATTTACAATGAGCAGTTCTTC. The complete variable domain, with remaining parts taken from reference TRBV19 and TRBJ2-1, reads DGGITQSPKYLFRKEGQNVTLSCEQNLNHDAMYWYRQDPGQGLRLIYYSQIVNDFQKGDIAEGYSVSREKKESFPLTVTSAQKNPTAFYLCASSGIRTSGIYNEQFFGPGTRLTVL.

CDR3 amino acids: CASSALAGGANTGELFF. CDR3 nucleotides: TGTGCCAGCAGCGCACTAGCGGGGGGCGCGAACACCGGGGAGCTGTTTTTT. This chain joins TRBV7-9 and TRBJ2-2; 12 bases match TRBD2. Germline CDR1 is SEHNR and CDR2 is FQNEAQ (reference sequence). CDR3 length: 17 residues. J gave up 0 bases and V 5 bases, and 4 bases lay outside the gene matches.

CDR3 residues: CASSTRLAGGQIAKNIQYF. In DNA form, the CDR3 reads TGTGCCAGTAGTACCAGACTAGCGGGAGGGCAGATAGCCAAAAACATTCAGTACTTC. This chain connects TRBV19 to TRBJ2-4; TRBD2 matches at 14 bases. The CDR3 is 19 residues long. J lost 0 bases, V lost 4 bases, and 8 bases had no gene match. Per the germline V gene, CDR1 is LNHDA and CDR2 is SQIVND (reference sequence). Complete variable domain (other parts from reference TRBV19 and TRBJ2-4): DGGITQSPKYLFRKEGQNVTLSCEQNLNHDAMYWYRQDPGQGLRLIYYSQIVNDFQKGDIAEGYSVSREKKESFPLTVTSAQKNPTAFYLCASSTRLAGGQIAKNIQYFGAGTRLSVL.

The sample holds one count of this clone. The rearrangement uses TRBV29-1 and TRBJ2-7, with D possibly being TRBD2 (6 bases). Deletions cut 5 bases from V and 6 bases from J, with 17 bases between. The V gene's germline CDR1 is SQVTM and CDR2 ANQGSEA. The CDR3 spans 13 residues. CDR3 in DNA: TGCAGCGTTAATGACGGGGGTTTATTCGAGCAGTACTTC. It encodes CSVNDGGLFEQYF.